What follows is one T cell receptor beta chain and its context. This sample is drawn from a study of control samples from healthy donors and cancer patients. TCRdb keeps only in-frame clones here, not all; method: immunoSEQ multiplex PCR. The sample carries about 130,000 clones, around nine tenths recorded once. J lost 8 bases, V lost 3 bases, and 11 bases had no gene match. The CDR3 is 16 amino acids. From germline, CDR1 is LGHNA and CDR2 YSLEER. This sequence joins TRBV4-3 and TRBJ1-4, with TRBD1 matching 8 bases. This receptor was taken from a man aged 18 to 29 in good health. The sequenced sample was blood. CDR3 region: CASSQTPQGAGEKLFF. The CDR3 DNA reads as TGCGCCAGCAGCCAGACACCTCAGGGGGCGGGAGAAAAACTGTTTTTT.